The T cell receptor (beta chain) described here comes from a study of blood T cell repertoires in COVID-19. The V gene lost 1 base and the J gene lost 5 bases, with 15 bases spanning the gap. CDR1 SGHDT and CDR2 YYEEEE come from the germline V gene. The CDR3 length is 15 residues. Original processing methods: The authors estimated nucleated cell counts from reference gene primer amplification. The data were produced by immunoSEQ multiplex PCR, yet TCRdb's version contains in-frame clones alone and is incomplete. That table supplies the V and J calls and clone size; D and trimming were determined from the DNA. The profile shows 200,000 to 300,000 clones, around 90% of them singletons.

This TCR was sampled from a woman in her fifties or sixties with COVID-19, enrolled during active disease. Sequenced: peripheral blood. The J gene is TRBJ2-5, the V gene TRBV5-6, with a possible D match to TRBD1 (5 bases). The CDR3 loop reads CASSLFGQGAETQYF. The CDR3 DNA sequence: TGTGCCAGCAGCTTGTTTGGTCAGGGCGCCGAGACCCAGTACTTC.